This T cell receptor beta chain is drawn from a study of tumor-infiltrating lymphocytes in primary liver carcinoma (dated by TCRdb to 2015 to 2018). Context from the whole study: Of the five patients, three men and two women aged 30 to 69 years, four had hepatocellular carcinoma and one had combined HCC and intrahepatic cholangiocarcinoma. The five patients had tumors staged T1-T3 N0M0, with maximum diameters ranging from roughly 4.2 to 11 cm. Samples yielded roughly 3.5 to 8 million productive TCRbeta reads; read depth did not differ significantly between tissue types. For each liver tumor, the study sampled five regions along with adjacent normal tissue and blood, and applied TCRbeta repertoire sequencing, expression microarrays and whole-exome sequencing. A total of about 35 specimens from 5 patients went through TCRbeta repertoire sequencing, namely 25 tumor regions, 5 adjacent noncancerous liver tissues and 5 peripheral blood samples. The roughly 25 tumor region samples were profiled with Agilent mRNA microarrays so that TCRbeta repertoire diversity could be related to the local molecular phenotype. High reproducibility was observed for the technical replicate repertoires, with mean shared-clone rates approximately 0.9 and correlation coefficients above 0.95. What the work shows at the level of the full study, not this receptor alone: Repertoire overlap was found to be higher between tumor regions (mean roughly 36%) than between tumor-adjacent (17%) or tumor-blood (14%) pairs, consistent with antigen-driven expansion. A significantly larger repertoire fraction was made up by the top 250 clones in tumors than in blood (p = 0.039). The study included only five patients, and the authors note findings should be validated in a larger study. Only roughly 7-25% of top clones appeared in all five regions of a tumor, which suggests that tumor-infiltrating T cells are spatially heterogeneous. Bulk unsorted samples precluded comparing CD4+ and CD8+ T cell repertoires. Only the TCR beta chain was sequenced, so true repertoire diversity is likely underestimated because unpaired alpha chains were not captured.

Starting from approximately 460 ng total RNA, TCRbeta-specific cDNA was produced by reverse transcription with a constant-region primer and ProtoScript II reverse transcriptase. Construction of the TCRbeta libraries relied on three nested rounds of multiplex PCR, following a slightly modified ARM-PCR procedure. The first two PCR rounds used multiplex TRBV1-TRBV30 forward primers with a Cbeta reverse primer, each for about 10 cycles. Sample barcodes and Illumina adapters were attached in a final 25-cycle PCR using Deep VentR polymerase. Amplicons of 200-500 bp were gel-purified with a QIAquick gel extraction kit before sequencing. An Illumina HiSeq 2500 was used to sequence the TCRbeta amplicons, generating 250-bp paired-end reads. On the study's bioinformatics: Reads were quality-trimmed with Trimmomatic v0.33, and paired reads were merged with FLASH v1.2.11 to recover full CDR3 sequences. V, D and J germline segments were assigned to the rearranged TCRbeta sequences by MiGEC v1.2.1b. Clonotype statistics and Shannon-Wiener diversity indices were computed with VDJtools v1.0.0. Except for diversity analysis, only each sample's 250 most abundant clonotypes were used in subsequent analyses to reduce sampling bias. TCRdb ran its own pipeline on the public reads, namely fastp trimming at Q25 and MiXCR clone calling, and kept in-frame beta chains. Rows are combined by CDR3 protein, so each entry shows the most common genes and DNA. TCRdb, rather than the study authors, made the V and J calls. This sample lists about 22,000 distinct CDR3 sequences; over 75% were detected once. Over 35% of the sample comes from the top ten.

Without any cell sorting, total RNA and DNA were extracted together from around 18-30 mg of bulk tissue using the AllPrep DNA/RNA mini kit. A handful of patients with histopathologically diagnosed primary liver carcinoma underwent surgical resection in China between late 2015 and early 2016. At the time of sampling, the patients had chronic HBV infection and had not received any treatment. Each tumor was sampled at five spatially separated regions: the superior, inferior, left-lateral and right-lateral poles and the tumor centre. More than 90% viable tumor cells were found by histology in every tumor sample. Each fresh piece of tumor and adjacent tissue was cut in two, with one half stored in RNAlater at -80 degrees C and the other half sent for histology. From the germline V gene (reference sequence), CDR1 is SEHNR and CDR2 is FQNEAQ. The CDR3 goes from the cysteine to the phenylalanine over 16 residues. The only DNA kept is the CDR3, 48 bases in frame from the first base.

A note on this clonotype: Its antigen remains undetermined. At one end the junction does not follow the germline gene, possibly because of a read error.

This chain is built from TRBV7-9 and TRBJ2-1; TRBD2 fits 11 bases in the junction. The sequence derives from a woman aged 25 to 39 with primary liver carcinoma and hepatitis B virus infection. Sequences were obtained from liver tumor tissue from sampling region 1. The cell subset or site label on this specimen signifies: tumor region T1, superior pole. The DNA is TGTGCAAGCAGCTTAGGGACTAGCGGAGCTAGGAATGAGCAGATCTTC. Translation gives CASSLGTSGARNEQIF. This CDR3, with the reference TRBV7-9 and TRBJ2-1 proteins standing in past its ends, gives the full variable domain DTGVSQNPRHKITKRGQNVTFRCDPISEHNRLYWYRQTLGQGPEFLTYFQNEAQLEKSRLLSDRFSAERPKGSFSTLEIQRTEQGDSAMYLCASSLGTSGARNEQIFGPGTRLTVL.